This paragraph covers one TCR beta chain sequence. The target antigen is unknown. Clones were read by immunoSEQ multiplex PCR, and TCRdb kept only the in-frame ones, dropping some. The sample consists of tens of thousands of clones, roughly 89% of them appearing once. The data stem from a study of PD-1 blockade in classical Hodgkin lymphoma. No patient escaped relapse after autologous stem cell transplantation, and brentuximab vedotin exposure varied. Points from the study as a whole: Unlike CD8+ TCR diversity, which did not rise significantly by C4D1, CD4+ TCR diversity did. Repertoire differences lack defined causes, possibly disease activity or prior therapy. Before treatment, TCR diversity in newly diagnosed patients was reportedly lower than in healthy donors.

The sequencing used peripheral blood mononuclear cells (PBMCs), collected before the second cycle of nivolumab. The receptor was isolated from a human donor with classical Hodgkin lymphoma.

CDR3 DNA sequence: TGTGCCAGCCGTTGGACGGGAAGCTACGAGCAGTACTTC. It translates to CASRWTGSYEQYF. J is TRBJ2-7 and V is TRBV5-8, with D perhaps matching TRBD2 (5 bases). The CDR3 extends over 13 amino acids. CDR1 and CDR2 from the germline V gene are SGHTS and YDEGEE. Trimming took off 7 bases at V and 3 bases at J, with 14 bases between the two ends.